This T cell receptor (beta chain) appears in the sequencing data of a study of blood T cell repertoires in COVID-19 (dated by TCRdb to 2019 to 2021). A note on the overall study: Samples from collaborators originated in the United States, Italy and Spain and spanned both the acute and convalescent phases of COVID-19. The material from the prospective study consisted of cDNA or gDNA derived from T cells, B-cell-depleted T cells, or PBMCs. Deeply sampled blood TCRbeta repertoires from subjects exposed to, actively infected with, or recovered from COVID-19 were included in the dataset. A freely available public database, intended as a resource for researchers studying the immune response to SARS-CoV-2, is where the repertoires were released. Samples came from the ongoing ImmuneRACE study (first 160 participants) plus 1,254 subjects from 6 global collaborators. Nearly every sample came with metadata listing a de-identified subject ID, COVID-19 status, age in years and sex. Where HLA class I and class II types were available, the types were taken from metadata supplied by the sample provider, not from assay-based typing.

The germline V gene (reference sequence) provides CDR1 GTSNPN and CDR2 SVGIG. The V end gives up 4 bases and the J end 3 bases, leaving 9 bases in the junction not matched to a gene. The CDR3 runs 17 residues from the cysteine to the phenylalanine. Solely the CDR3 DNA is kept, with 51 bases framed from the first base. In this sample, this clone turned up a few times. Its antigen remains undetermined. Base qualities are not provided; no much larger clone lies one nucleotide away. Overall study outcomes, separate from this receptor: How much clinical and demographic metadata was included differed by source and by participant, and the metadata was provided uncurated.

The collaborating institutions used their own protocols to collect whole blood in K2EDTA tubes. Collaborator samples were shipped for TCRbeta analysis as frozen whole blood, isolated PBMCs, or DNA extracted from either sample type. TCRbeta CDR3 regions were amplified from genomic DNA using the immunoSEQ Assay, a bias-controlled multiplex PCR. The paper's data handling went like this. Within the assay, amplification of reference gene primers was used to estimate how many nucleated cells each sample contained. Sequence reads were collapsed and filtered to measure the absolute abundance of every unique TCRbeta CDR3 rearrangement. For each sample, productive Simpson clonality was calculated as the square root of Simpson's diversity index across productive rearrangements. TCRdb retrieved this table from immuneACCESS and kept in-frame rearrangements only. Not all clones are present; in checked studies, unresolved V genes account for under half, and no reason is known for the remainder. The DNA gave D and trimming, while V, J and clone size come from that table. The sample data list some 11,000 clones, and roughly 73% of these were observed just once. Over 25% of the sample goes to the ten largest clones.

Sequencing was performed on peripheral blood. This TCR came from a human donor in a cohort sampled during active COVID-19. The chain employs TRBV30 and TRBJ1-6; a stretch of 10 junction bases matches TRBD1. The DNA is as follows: TGTGCCTGGACTGTAAGGGACAGGGGAGGCTATAATTCACCCCTCCACTTT. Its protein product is CAWTVRDRGGYNSPLHF.